This TCR beta chain was recorded in a study of blood T cells in healthy people across ages. Study conclusions and caveats: Samples with more naive T cells showed higher observed beta diversity. Long-lived donors had more naive CD4+ cells and higher diversity than aged donors.

Comment on this clonotype: Its cognate antigen is unknown.

In terms of origin and age, donors were healthy Caucasian individuals from Russia aged roughly 6 to 95. The CDR3 has 15 amino acids. V shed 7 bases, J shed 4 bases, and the junction held 11 bases outside the gene matches. Germline V gene data show CDR1 as SNHLY and CDR2 as FYNNEI. It was with a sample-barcoded 5' primer and a J-beta primer mix that a second PCR of roughly 6 to 12 cycles was run. Template switching added a 12-random-nucleotide identifier to every cDNA molecule. Using its own MiXCR run on the 5' RACE reads, TCRdb lists one record per CDR3 protein. Here the sample spans hundreds of thousands of distinct CDR3 sequences, 24% being singletons. The same sample was also studied in work on T cells of mothers and their children.

Material: blood. The rearrangement links TRBV2 to TRBJ2-5; 8 bases match TRBD2. This receptor was taken from a boy younger than 18 in good health. In DNA, the CDR3 is TGTGCCAGCACCACGGTCTCCAGCGGGAGAGAGACCCAGTACTTC. Its protein is CASTTVSSGRETQYF. Using reference TRBV2 and TRBJ2-5 for the parts outside the CDR3, the full variable domain is EPEVTQTPSHQVTQMGQEVILRCVPISNHLYFYWYRQILGQKVEFLVSFYNNEISEKSEIFDDQFSVERPDGSNFTLKIRSTKLEDSAMYFCASTTVSSGRETQYFGPGTRLLVL.